A single T cell receptor (beta chain) is shown here with its context. This clone has just a few counts. This clone's antigen is unknown. Base qualities are missing; no much larger clone stands one base away. Using the deep immunoSEQ assay, TCR CDR3 regions were amplified from genomic DNA by multiplex PCR. Genomic DNA extracted from each cell subset was distributed evenly over all wells of several immunoSEQ 96-well plates, and each plate served as one replicate. For unsorted PBMC, around 0.3 ug genomic DNA, equal to approximately 30,000 T cell genomes, was loaded into each replicate PCR. Ten immunoSEQ deep assay plates were used to sequence the unsorted PBMC genomic DNA. Purified libraries were measured with a Qubit 3.0 fluorometer, size-checked on a Bioanalyzer 2100, and measured again with the KAPA Library Quantification kit. Each immunoSEQ 96-well plate was sequenced on its own single-read 150-cycle Illumina NextSeq 550 flow cell. On the study's bioinformatics: Because the immunoSEQ output held only junctional sequences and lacked quality scores, the filtering could not match the filtering applied to full-length reads. To assign V/J genes and CDR3, sequences were annotated against IMGT germline references using PyIR, a Python wrapper for IgBLAST v1.9. Reads were filtered out if the reads had weak V/J assignments (E-value above 1e-6), no CDR3, stop codons, out-of-frame junctions, or ambiguous translated residues. V3J clonotypes were defined by identical inferred V gene, J gene, and CDR3 amino acid sequence. To compute the percentage overlap between repertoires, the number of shared unique clonotypes was divided by the size of the smaller repertoire. Three approaches were used to assess repertoire richness: RTK rarefaction, the Chao1 estimator, and Recon v2.1 estimates of unobserved clonotypes. The table comes from immuneACCESS by way of TCRdb, which keeps in-frame sequences with V and J called. Part of the clones is missing from these tables; in studies checked, under half for an unresolved V gene and the rest for unknown reasons. V and J calls and clone size are as listed in that table; D and trimming were resolved from the DNA. Recorded for this sample are approximately 500,000 clones; 75% to 85% of them occurred a single time. The top ten constitute 10% to 15% of the sample.

This entry belongs to a study of shared clonotypes between healthy human individuals (dated by TCRdb to 2019 to 2021). Broadly, across the study: A couple of women and a few men aged 18 to 49 years were included in the cohort. Blood TCR repertoires of four to six healthy adults were deeply sequenced to estimate repertoire size and the extent of clonotype sharing between individuals. Libraries were prepared and TCR repertoires were sequenced by different laboratories using diverse techniques, in order to increase sequencing depth and limit assay-specific biases. Per donor, leukapheresis produced somewhere between about 0.9 and 9.5 billion PBMCs.

On the study overall, not on this receptor specifically: Sampling was restricted to blood, and TCR repertoires in tissue are likely to differ from TCR repertoires in blood. The small number of donors limited the genetic and exposure-history diversity represented. Based on pairwise subsampling, the degree of clonotype sharing among donors was expected to be affected by sequencing depth.

Healthy HIV-negative adults with no recently reported acute infections or vaccinations were included as donors. Only Caucasian adults living in Nashville, Tennessee, USA were represented among the donors. In the unsorted samples, 87 million or so PBMCs were counted, and genomic DNA was extracted using the QIAamp DNA Blood Mini kit. After blood collection by leukapheresis, PBMCs were isolated using Ficoll-Histopaque density gradient centrifugation and then cryopreserved in the vapor phase of liquid nitrogen. V loses 1 base of germline sequence and J loses 6 bases, and the interval between the two ends is 7 bases. The CDR1 and CDR2 encoded by the germline V gene are SNHLY and FYNNEI. The CDR3, cysteine through phenylalanine, is 12 amino acids long. Only the CDR3 DNA is retained, 36 bases long and in frame from the first base.

The sample taken for sequencing was PBMCs. Recombination connected TRBV2 to TRBJ2-7; no D gene call is confident. The clonotype comes from a woman aged 40 to 50 in good health. Some clones in this sample may be carry-over from other donors' samples. The CDR3 region: CASSEDAAEQYF. The DNA sequence follows: TGTGCCAGCAGTGAAGACGCGGCCGAGCAGTACTTC.